The 22 T cell receptor beta chains given below trace back to one sample, sequenced in a study of molecular identifiers for immune sequencing clone quantification. TCRdb analysed the PCR reads with MiXCR anew, one entry per CDR3 protein. The table has approximately 90,000 distinct CDR3 sequences, more than 20% seen once. Input material: naive CD8+ T cells from blood, with Jurkat cell RNA spiked in. Subset: FACS-sorted CD8+CD4-CCR7+CD45RA+ naive T cells. The receptors shown here come from a human donor in good health. Some libraries in this study had Jurkat cell RNA spiked in.

V is TRBV13 and J is TRBJ2-7, with 7 bases that match TRBD2. The CDR3 consists of 17 residues. CDR1 and CDR2 (germline): PRHDT, FYEKMQ (reference sequence). V shed 4 bases, J shed 5 bases, and the junction held 17 bases outside the gene matches. CDR3 sequence: CASSSAPTSYVLHEQYF. In nucleotides, the CDR3 is TGTGCCAGCAGCTCCGCTCCGACTAGCTATGTTTTGCACGAGCAGTACTTC. The full variable domain, its missing parts supplied by reference TRBV13 and TRBJ2-7, is AAGVIQSPRHLIKEKRETATLKCYPIPRHDTVYWYQQGPGQDPQFLISFYEKMQSDKGSIPDRFSAQQFSDYHSELNMSSLELGDSALYFCASSSAPTSYVLHEQYFGPGTRLTVT.

This clonotype was counted ten times or more. CDR3 protein: CASSLALTPYNEQFF. CDR3 DNA sequence: TGTGCCAGCAGCTTGGCCTTGACACCTTACAATGAGCAGTTCTTC. J is TRBJ2-1 and V is TRBV5-6; D remains ambiguous. Trimming left V 0 bases short and J 4 bases short, with 11 bases between. Germline values: CDR1 SGHDT, CDR2 YYEEEE. The CDR3 spans 15 residues.

This clonotype was detected once. The CDR3 reads CASSGDNSYEQYF. CDR3 coding DNA: TGTGCCAGCAGCGGCGACAACTCCTACGAGCAGTACTTC. This chain uses TRBV2 with TRBJ2-7; D not resolved. Trimming stripped 6 bases from V and 0 bases from J, with 9 bases between. Germline V CDR1 and CDR2: SNHLY, FYNNEI. This CDR3 region has 13 residues. The full variable domain, in which reference TRBV2 and TRBJ2-7 provide the parts outside the CDR3, is EPEVTQTPSHQVTQMGQEVILRCVPISNHLYFYWYRQILGQKVEFLVSFYNNEISEKSEIFDDQFSVERPDGSNFTLKIRSTKLEDSAMYFCASSGDNSYEQYFGPGTRLTVT.

The rearrangement joins TRBV5-3 to TRBJ2-7, with 11 bases aligning to TRBD2. TRBV5-3 carries the ORF label, with uncertain function. The V gene end was trimmed by 8 bases and the J gene end by 9 bases; junction bases not matched to a gene: 16. The length of the CDR3 is 15 residues. CDR3 protein: CASSRLAGGPCVQYF. The CDR3 DNA reads TGTGCCAGCAGCCGGCTAGCGGGAGGCCCCTGCGTGCAGTACTTC.

This clonotype was counted ten times or more. The rearrangement joins TRBV5-6 to TRBJ2-3, with unresolved D. The germline V and J ends were trimmed by 0 bases and 4 bases, with 9 bases remaining between them. The CDR3 has 14 residues. Germline CDR1 reads SGHDT; CDR2 reads YYEEEE. CDR3 sequence: CASSLAAGPDTQYF. CDR3 DNA sequence: TGTGCCAGCAGCTTGGCCGCAGGCCCAGATACGCAGTATTTT.

This clonotype was detected a few times. The gene calls are TRBV24-1 and TRBJ2-6; D perhaps matches TRBD1 (6 bases). CDR3 length equals 15 residues. Trimming removed 9 bases at V and 0 bases at J, with 11 bases between. Germline CDR1 and CDR2: KGHDR and SFDVKD. Written as DNA, the CDR3 is TGTGCCACCGAGGGACAACGCTCTGGGGCCAACGTCCTGACTTTC. It specifies CATEGQRSGANVLTF.

Comment on this clonotype: A read error may be the cause here, since a much bigger clone is one base away. The CDR3 loop is CASSIRGPTYEQYF. Here the CDR3 DNA reads TGTGCCAGCAGCATTCGCGGGCCCACCTACGAGCAGTACTTC. V usage is TRBV27 and J usage is TRBJ2-7, with a possible D match to TRBD2 (5 bases). This CDR3 region has 14 residues. The V end was cut by 6 bases, the J end by 2 bases, with 14 bases between. Germline values: CDR1 MNHEY, CDR2 SMNVEV (reference sequence).

On this clonotype: This may be a read error: a much more frequent sequence differs by one nucleotide. The CDR3 DNA is TGTGCCAGCCTCTCCCTACCCAGCGGCACAGATACGCAGTATTTT. Protein product: CASLSLPSGTDTQYF. The genes are TRBV6-1 and TRBJ2-3, with D unresolved. This CDR3 region has 15 residues. CDR1 and CDR2 from the germline V gene are MNHNS and SASEGT. Trimming removed 8 bases at V and 1 base at J, with 16 bases between.

This clonotype was detected a few times. The chain uses TRBV13 and TRBJ2-2; D gene uncertain. CDR3 size: 14 residues. With 3 bases removed from V and 3 bases from J, the gap between germline ends came to 8 bases. CDR1 is PRHDT, CDR2 FYEKMQ, per germline (reference sequence). The CDR3 region has the DNA TGTGCCAGCAGCTTTGAGAGCCACACCGGGGAGCTGTTTTTT. Translated: CASSFESHTGELFF.

This clonotype was seen a few times. A much larger clone sits a single nucleotide away, making a read error possible. The rearrangement links TRBV6-6 to TRBJ2-1, with D perhaps TRBD2 (6 bases). The CDR3 is 11 residues long. Trimming removed 4 bases at V and 8 bases at J, with 6 bases between. CDR1 and CDR2 from the germline V gene are MNHNY and SVGAGI (reference sequence). As DNA, the CDR3 is TGTGCCAGCAGTTGCGGGGATGAGCAGTTCTTC. It translates to CASSCGDEQFF.

As concerns this clonotype: The junction does not match germline at one end; this may be a read error. The CDR3 DNA reads TGTGCCGGCAGCGTAGCTTTTGACGGGGTTGGATCGGGCAATCAGCCCCAGCATTTT. Protein product: CAGSVAFDGVGSGNQPQHF. The rearrangement joins TRBV9 to TRBJ1-5, with D uncertain. Per germline, CDR1 SGDLS and CDR2 YYNGEE. The CDR3 loop spans 19 amino acids. The full variable domain, its missing parts supplied by reference TRBV9 and TRBJ1-5, is DSGVTQTPKHLITATGQRVTLRCSPRSGDLSVYWYQQSLDQGLQFLIQYYNGEERAKGNILERFSAQQFPDLHSELNLSSLELGDSALYFCAGSVAFDGVGSGNQPQHFGDGTRLSIL.

This clonotype has more than one count but fewer than ten. This may stem from a read error, because a much larger clone lies one nucleotide away. The chain has TRBV4-3 and TRBJ2-5, with D unclear. This CDR3 comprises 14 residues. The V gene's germline CDR1 is LGHNA and CDR2 YSLEER. CDR3 DNA sequence: TGCGCCAGCAGCCAGACCGATGACCAAGCGACCCAGTACTTC. This encodes CASSQTDDQATQYF.

Many counts were recorded for this clonotype. This chain uses TRBV4-3 with TRBJ2-3; 8 bases agree with TRBD2. V shed 0 bases and J 2 bases; nucleotides not matched to a gene: 7. This CDR3 contains 17 residues. The germline CDR1 and CDR2 sequences are LGHNA and YSLEER. The CDR3 DNA sequence: TGCGCCAGCAGCCAAGATCCCGGCGGGAGGCCCACAGATACGCAGTATTTT. Protein product: CASSQDPGGRPTDTQYF.

The table lists this clonotype with many counts. The rearrangement joins TRBV7-6 to TRBJ2-2; D is unresolved. CDR3 size: 12 residues. V lost 3 bases to trimming and J lost 7 bases, with 6 bases between them. Germline V gene sequence: CDR1 SGHVS, CDR2 FNYEAQ. The CDR3 sequence: CASSFGFGELFF. CDR3 sequence (DNA): TGTGCCAGCAGCTTCGGTTTCGGGGAGCTGTTTTTT.

Ten or more counts support this clonotype. The chain has TRBV10-2 and TRBJ2-7; D is ambiguous. The CDR3 totals 11 residues. Germline values: CDR1 WSHSY, CDR2 SAAADI. The ends were cut back, 4 bases at V and 4 bases at J, with 5 bases in the middle. For the CDR3, the DNA is TGCGCCAGCAGTGTGGGGTACGAGCAGTACTTC. Its protein product is CASSVGYEQYF.

This clonotype was picked up many times. The CDR3 region has the DNA TGTGCCAGCAGCGTAGTGGCAGACGCCAGGAATACGCAGTATTTT. Protein: CASSVVADARNTQYF. This sequence joins TRBV9 and TRBJ2-3; D not certain. CDR3 length: 15 amino acids. With 0 bases removed from V and 7 bases from J, the gap between germline ends came to 15 bases. Germline CDR1 SGDLS, CDR2 YYNGEE.

With respect to this clonotype: It may be a read error: a sequence one base away is much more abundant. The chain recombines TRBV30 with TRBJ1-5; TRBD1 agrees at 7 bases. The CDR3 is made up of 16 amino acids. Germline trimming cut 0 bases from V and 0 bases from J; bases unmatched to any gene: 5. Germline-derived CDR1 and CDR2 are GTSNPN and SVGIG (reference sequence). CDR3 DNA: TGTGCCTGGAGTGTAAAGACAGGGTGTAGCAATCAGCCCCAGCATTTT. Translation gives CAWSVKTGCSNQPQHF.

This clonotype was picked up many times. The genes are TRBV7-9 and TRBJ2-1; possibly TRBD2 for D (6 bases). CDR1 is SEHNR and CDR2 is FQNEAQ in the germline V gene (reference sequence). V lost 5 bases to trimming and J lost 5 bases, with 10 bases between them. There are 13 residues in the CDR3. The CDR3 protein is CASSPAGHNEQFF. For the CDR3, the DNA is TGTGCCAGCAGCCCCGCGGGACACAATGAGCAGTTCTTC. Full variable domain (outside the CDR3, taken from reference TRBV7-9 and TRBJ2-1): DTGVSQNPRHKITKRGQNVTFRCDPISEHNRLYWYRQTLGQGPEFLTYFQNEAQLEKSRLLSDRFSAERPKGSFSTLEIQRTEQGDSAMYLCASSPAGHNEQFFGPGTRLTVL.

The count of this clonotype is one. A single base separates this from a much larger clone, so it may be a read error. The chain uses TRBV19 and TRBJ2-3; TRBD1 agrees at 11 bases. The CDR3 totals 15 residues. CDR1 is LNHDA, CDR2 SQIVND, per germline (reference sequence). The CDR3 DNA reads as TGTGCCGGTAGCCCCGGACAGGGGGCAACAGATACGCAGTATTTT. This gives the protein CAGSPGQGATDTQYF.

A remark on this clonotype: This may stem from a read error, because a much larger clone lies one nucleotide away. The chain joins TRBV6-2 or TRBV6-3 to TRBJ2-1; D ambiguous. Germline V gives CDR1 MNHEY, CDR2 SVGEGT. This CDR3 has 15 amino acids. CDR3 sequence (DNA): TGTGCCAGCAGTCCCGACCCTTTCTCCTACAATGAGCGGTTCTTC. Its protein is CASSPDPFSYNERFF.

This chain joins TRBV3-2 and TRBJ2-5; the table gives TRBD2 as D, unverified against the DNA. TRBV3-2 is shown as a pseudogene. CDR3 length equals 16 residues. The CDR3 sequence is CASSQSLEAGEETQYF. The CDR3 DNA reads TGTGCCAGCAGCCAGAGCCTAGAAGCGGGAGAAGAGACCCAGTACTTC.

The table lists this clonotype with many counts. This chain links TRBV4-3 with TRBJ2-3, with a tentative D call TRBD2 (6 bases). The germline V gene has CDR1 LGHNA and CDR2 YSLEER. The CDR3 totals 17 residues. The germline V and J ends were trimmed by 0 bases and 3 bases, with 16 bases remaining between them. The DNA for the CDR3 is TGCGCCAGCAGCCAAGATTTGGGACTTGGGGTTACAGATACGCAGTATTTT. Protein: CASSQDLGLGVTDTQYF.